This T cell receptor beta chain was documented in a study of blood T cells in healthy people across ages. From germline, CDR1 is GTSNPN and CDR2 SVGIG (reference sequence). The CDR3 has 11 amino acids. This clonotype was counted between two and nine times. Its antigen is undetermined. It was with a sample-barcoded 5' primer and a J-beta primer mix that a second PCR of about 6 to 11 cycles was run. Via MiXCR, TCRdb re-called the 5' RACE reads, giving one row per CDR3 protein. The profile shows about 1,600,000 distinct CDR3 sequences, 42% of them singletons. Study-wide points: The fall in TCR beta diversity per million T cells was roughly linear with age.

Input material: blood. The TCR sequence derives from a woman aged 18-29 years in good health. J is TRBJ2-5 and V is TRBV30; D call uncertain. The DNA end favors TRBJ2-7, so the J call may be wrong. The chain's CDR3 is CAWSYRDEQYF. The CDR3, as DNA: TGTGCCTGGAGTTATCGCGACGAGCAGTACTTC.